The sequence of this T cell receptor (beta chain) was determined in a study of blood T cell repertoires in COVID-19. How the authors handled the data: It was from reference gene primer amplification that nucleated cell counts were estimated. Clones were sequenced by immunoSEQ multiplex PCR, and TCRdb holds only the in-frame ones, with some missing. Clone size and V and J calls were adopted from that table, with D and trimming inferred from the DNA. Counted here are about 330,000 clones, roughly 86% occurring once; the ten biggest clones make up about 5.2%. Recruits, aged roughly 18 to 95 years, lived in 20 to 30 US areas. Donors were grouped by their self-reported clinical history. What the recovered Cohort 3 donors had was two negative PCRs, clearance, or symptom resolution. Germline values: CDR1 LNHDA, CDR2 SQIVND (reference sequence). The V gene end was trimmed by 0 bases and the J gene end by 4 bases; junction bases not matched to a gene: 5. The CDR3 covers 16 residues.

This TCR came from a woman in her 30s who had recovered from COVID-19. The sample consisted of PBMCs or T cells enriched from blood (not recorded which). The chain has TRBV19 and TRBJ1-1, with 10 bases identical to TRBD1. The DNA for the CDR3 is TGTGCCAGTAGTATAGAGACAGGGGGCGCCAGCACTGAAGCTTTCTTT. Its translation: CASSIETGGASTEAFF.